A single sample gave rise to the 8 T cell receptor beta chains below, sequenced in a study of T cell responses to AZD1222 COVID-19 vaccine. Using immunoSEQ multiplex PCR, the repertoire was profiled, and TCRdb retains in-frame clones only, with some absent. This sample's table reports over 120,000 clones. The source material was peripheral blood. These receptors were obtained from an adult in good health.

The rearrangement uses TRBV23-1 and TRBJ1-5, with D unresolved. TRBV23-1 is identified as an open reading frame with a role that is uncertain. V shed 2 bases and J shed 0 bases, with 8 bases lying between them. The CDR3 extends over 15 amino acids. This CDR3 reads CASSQKRYSNQPQHF. CDR3 sequence (DNA): TGCGCCAGCAGTCAAAAGCGATATAGCAATCAGCCCCAGCATTTT.

The V gene is TRBV5-1, the J gene TRBJ1-1; 9 nucleotides align to TRBD1. J lost 6 bases, V lost 0 bases, and 6 bases had no gene match. The CDR3 sequence is 15 residues long. The germline V gene encodes CDR1 SGHRS and CDR2 YFSETQ. This CDR3 reads CASSLEVTGGAEAFF. DNA for the CDR3: TGCGCCAGCAGCTTGGAGGTGACAGGGGGTGCTGAAGCTTTCTTT.

The rearrangement links TRBV12-5 to TRBJ2-3, with D tentatively TRBD1 (6 bases). The CDR3 runs 16 residues. Looked up from germline, CDR1 is LGHNT and CDR2 is FRNRAP. V was trimmed by 3 bases and J by 3 bases, leaving 16 bases between them. The CDR3 bases are TGTGCTAGTGGTTTAACAGGGATGACTGGGACAGATACGCAGTATTTT. Encoded protein: CASGLTGMTGTDTQYF.

The gene calls are TRBV5-6 and TRBJ1-6; D remains unclear. The CDR3 length is 17 residues. Germline assignment: CDR1 SGHDT and CDR2 YYEEEE. The V and J ends lost 2 bases and 0 bases respectively, with 12 bases between them. The CDR3 loop is CASSLSPSGSYNSPLHF. CDR3 DNA sequence: TGTGCCAGCAGCTTATCCCCCTCGGGCTCCTATAATTCACCCCTCCACTTT.

The genes are TRBV20-1 and TRBJ1-4; no clear D. CDR3 length: 11 residues. CDR1 and CDR2 from the germline V gene are DFQATT and SNEGSKA (reference sequence). V lost 4 bases and J 4 bases, leaving 4 bases between the germline ends. CDR3 amino acids: CSANNNEKLFF. The CDR3 DNA is TGCAGTGCTAATAATAATGAAAAACTGTTTTTT.

V usage is TRBV3-1 (or the pseudogene TRBV3-2) and J usage is TRBJ2-3; either TRBD1 or TRBD2 may fit D (5 bases each). V was cut by 5 bases and J by 1 base, with 13 bases left in between. Germline V gene lookup returns CDR1 LGHDT and CDR2 YNNKEL (reference sequence). CDR3 length: 15 residues. In DNA, the CDR3 is TGTGCCAGCAGCGAAACGGGGCATGGCACAGATACGCAGTATTTT. Translation gives CASSETGHGTDTQYF.

The chain has TRBV6-5 and TRBJ2-7, with D possibly TRBD1 on 6 matching bases. Deletions cut 2 bases from V and 1 base from J, with 15 bases between. From germline, CDR1 is MNHEY and CDR2 SVGAGI. The length of the CDR3 is 16 residues. The CDR3 nucleotides read TGTGCCAGCAGTTACCAATCAGGGGATGAATCCTACGAGCAGTACTTC. Residues: CASSYQSGDESYEQYF.

The CDR3 region has the DNA TGTGCCAGCAGGGGGCAAGGAAACACCATATATTTT. It translates to CASRGQGNTIYF. The rearrangement uses TRBV2 and TRBJ1-3, with D possibly matching TRBD1 (5 bases). Germline V CDR1 and CDR2: SNHLY, FYNNEI. This CDR3 contains 12 residues. Between the trimmed V and J ends, which lost 6 bases and 4 bases, there was a span of 7 bases.